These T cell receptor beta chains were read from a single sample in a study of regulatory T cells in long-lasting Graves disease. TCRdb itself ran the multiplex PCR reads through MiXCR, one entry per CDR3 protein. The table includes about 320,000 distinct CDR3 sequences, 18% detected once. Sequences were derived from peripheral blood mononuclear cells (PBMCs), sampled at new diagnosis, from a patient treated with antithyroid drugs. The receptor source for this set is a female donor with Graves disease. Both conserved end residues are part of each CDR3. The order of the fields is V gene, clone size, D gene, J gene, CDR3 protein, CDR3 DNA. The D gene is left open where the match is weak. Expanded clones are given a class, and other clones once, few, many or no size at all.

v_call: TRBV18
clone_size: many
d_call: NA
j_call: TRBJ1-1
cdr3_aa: CASSLRIDEAFF
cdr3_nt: TGTGCCAGCTCACTAAGGATAGATGAAGCTTTCTTT

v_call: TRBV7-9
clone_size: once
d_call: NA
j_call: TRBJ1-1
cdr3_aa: CASSKSVVNTEAFF
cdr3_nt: TGTGCCAGCAGCAAGAGTGTCGTGAACACTGAAGCTTTCTTT

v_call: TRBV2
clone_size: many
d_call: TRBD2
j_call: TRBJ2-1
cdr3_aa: CASRETSGRVDEQFF
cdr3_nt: TGTGCCAGCAGGGAGACTAGCGGGAGGGTAGATGAGCAGTTCTTC

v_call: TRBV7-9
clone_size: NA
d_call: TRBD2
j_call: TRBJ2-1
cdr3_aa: CASSLGLAGGGRGYNEQFF
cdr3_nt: TGTGCCAGCAGCTTAGGACTAGCGGGAGGAGGAAGGGGCTACAATGAGCAGTTCTTC

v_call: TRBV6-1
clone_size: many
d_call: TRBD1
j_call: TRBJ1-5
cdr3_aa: CASREGQGPTYSNQPQHF
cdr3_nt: TGTGCCAGCCGAGAGGGACAGGGACCTACTTATAGCAATCAGCCCCAGCATTTT

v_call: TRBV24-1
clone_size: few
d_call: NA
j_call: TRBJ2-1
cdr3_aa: CATSDLGGQFF
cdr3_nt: TGTGCCACCAGTGATTTGGGGGGGCAGTTCTTC

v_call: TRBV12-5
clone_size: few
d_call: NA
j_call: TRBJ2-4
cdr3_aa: CASGLVQDGRPATAKNIQYF
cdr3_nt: TGTGCTAGTGGTTTGGTACAGGACGGTCGCCCCGCGACTGCCAAAAACATTCAGTACTTC

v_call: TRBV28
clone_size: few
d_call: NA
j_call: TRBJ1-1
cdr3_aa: CASSFPAGAGEAFF
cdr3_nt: TGTGCCAGCAGTTTCCCCGCCGGGGCGGGCGAAGCTTTCTTT

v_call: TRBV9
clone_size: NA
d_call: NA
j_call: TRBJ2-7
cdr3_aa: CASSRHQEGAYEQYF
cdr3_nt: TGTGCCAGCAGCAGACACCAGGAAGGGGCCTACGAGCAGTACTTC

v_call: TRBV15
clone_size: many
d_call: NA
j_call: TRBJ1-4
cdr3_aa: CATSTTTDLNEKLFF
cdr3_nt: TGTGCCACCAGCACGACGACAGATCTCAATGAAAAACTGTTTTTT

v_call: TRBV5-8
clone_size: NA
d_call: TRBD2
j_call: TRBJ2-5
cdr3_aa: CASSYRLGGVRETQYF
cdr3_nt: TGTGCCAGCAGCTACCGCCTTGGGGGGGTCCGGGAGACCCAGTACTTC

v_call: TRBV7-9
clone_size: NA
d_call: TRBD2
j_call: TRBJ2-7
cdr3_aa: CASSLFAGTSGSNSYEQYF
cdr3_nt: TGTGCCAGCAGCTTATTTGCTGGGACTAGCGGGAGTAACTCCTACGAGCAGTACTTC

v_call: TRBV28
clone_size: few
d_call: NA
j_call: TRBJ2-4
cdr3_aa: CASSFGLSNIQYF
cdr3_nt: TGTGCCAGCAGTTTCGGACTTTCAAACATTCAGTACTTC

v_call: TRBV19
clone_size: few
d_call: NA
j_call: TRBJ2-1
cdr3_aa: CASSLPRTDSSYNEQFF
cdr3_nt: TGTGCCAGTAGTCTTCCTCGTACGGATTCCTCCTACAATGAGCAGTTCTTC

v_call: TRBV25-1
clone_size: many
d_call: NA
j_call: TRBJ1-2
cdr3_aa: CATRAYAHTNNYGYTF
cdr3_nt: TGTGCCACCCGTGCATACGCACATACTAATAACTATGGCTACACCTTC

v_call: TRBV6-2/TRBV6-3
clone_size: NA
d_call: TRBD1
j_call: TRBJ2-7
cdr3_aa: CASRGTGGGHEQYF
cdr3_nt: TGTGCCAGCAGGGGTACAGGGGGCGGGCACGAGCAGTACTTC

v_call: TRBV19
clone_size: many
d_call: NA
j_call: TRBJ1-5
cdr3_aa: CASSITAGQPQHF
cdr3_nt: TGTGCCAGTAGTATAACAGCCGGTCAGCCCCAGCATTTT

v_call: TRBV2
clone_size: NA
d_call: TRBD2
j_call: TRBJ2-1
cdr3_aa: CASSHQRTSGSSYNEQFF
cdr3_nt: TGTGCCAGCAGCCATCAAAGGACTAGCGGGAGCTCCTACAATGAGCAGTTCTTC

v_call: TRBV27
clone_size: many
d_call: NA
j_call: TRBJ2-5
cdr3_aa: CASSYSDQETQYF
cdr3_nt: TGTGCCAGCAGTTATAGCGACCAAGAGACCCAGTACTTC

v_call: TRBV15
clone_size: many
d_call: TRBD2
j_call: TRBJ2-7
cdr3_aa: CATSSGLATDTIHYEQYF
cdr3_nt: TGTGCCACCAGCAGTGGACTAGCGACCGATACTATACACTACGAGCAGTACTTC

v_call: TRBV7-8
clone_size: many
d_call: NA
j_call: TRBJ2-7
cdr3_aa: CASSLEEAGTTYEQYF
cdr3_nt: TGTGCCAGCAGCTTAGAGGAGGCAGGCACTACCTACGAGCAGTACTTC

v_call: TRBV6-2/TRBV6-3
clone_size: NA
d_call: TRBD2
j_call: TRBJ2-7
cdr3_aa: CASSYSGSGRYEQYF
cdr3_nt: TGTGCCAGCAGTTACTCGGGTAGCGGGAGATACGAGCAGTACTTC

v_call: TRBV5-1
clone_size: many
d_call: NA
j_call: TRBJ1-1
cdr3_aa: CASSLKVGFMNTEAFF
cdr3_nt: TGTGCCAGCAGCTTAAAAGTGGGATTTATGAACACTGAAGCTTTCTTT

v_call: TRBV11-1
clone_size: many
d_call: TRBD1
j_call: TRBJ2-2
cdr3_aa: CASSLVGGADTGELFF
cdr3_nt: TGTGCCAGCAGCTTAGTAGGGGGCGCGGACACCGGGGAGCTGTTTTTT

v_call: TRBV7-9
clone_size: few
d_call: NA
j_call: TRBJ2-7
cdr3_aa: CASRPPGGSSYEQYF
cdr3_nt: TGTGCCAGCAGGCCCCCAGGGGGGAGCTCCTACGAGCAGTACTTC

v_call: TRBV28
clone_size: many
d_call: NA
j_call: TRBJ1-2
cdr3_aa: CASRPGGNGYTF
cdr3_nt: TGTGCCAGCAGACCGGGTGGAAATGGCTACACCTTC

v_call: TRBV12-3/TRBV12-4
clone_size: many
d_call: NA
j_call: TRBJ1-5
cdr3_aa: CASSLFGGFGQPQHF
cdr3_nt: TGTGCCAGCAGTTTGTTTGGGGGCTTCGGTCAGCCCCAGCATTTT

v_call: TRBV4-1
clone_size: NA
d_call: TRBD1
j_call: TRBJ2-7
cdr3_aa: CASSQEDRPTYEQYF
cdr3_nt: TGCGCCAGCAGCCAAGAGGACAGGCCTACCTACGAGCAGTACTTC

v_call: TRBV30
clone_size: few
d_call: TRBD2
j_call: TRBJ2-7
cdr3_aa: CAWGLAGGLVYEQYF
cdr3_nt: TGTGCCTGGGGACTAGCGGGAGGCCTGGTTTACGAGCAGTACTTC

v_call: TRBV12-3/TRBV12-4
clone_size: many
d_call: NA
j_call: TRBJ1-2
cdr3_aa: CASSSGTLYGYTF
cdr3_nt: TGTGCCAGCAGTTCCGGGACGTTATATGGCTACACCTTC

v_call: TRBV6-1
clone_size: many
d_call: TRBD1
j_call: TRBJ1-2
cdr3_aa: CASRRGQHYGYTF
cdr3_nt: TGTGCCAGCAGGAGGGGACAGCACTATGGCTACACCTTC

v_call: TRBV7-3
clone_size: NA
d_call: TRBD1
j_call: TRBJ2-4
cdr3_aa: CASSPGQGANIQYF
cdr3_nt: TGTGCCAGCAGCCCCGGACAGGGGGCTAACATTCAGTACTTC

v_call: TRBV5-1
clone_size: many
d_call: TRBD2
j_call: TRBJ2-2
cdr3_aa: CASSIGTSGHTGELFF
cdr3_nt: TGCGCCAGCAGCATAGGGACTAGCGGGCACACCGGGGAGCTGTTTTTT

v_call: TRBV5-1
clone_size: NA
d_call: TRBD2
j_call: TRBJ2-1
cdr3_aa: CASMASGTNEQFF
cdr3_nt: TGCGCCAGCATGGCTAGCGGGACCAATGAGCAGTTCTTC

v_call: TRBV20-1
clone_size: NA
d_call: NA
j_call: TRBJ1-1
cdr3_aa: CSAREWGIMNTEAFF
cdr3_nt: TGCAGTGCTAGAGAATGGGGGATCATGAACACTGAAGCTTTCTTT

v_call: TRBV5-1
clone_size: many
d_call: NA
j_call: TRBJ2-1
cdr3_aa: CASREVAGEAYNEQFF
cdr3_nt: TGCGCCAGCCGGGAGGTAGCAGGGGAGGCCTACAATGAGCAGTTCTTC

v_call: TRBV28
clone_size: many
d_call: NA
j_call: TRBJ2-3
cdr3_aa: CASSPHGTPNPQYF
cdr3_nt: TGTGCCAGCAGCCCGCACGGGACCCCAAACCCGCAGTATTTT

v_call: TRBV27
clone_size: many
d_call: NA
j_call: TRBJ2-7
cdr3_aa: CASSLYRGWRGLVYEQYF
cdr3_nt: TGTGCCAGCAGTTTATACCGTGGGTGGAGGGGGCTCGTGTACGAGCAGTACTTC

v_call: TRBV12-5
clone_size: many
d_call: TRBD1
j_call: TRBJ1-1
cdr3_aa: CASGGQTGRNTEAFF
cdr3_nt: TGTGCTAGTGGTGGTCAGACAGGGAGGAACACTGAAGCTTTCTTT

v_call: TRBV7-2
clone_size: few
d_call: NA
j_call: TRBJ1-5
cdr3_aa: CASSLGGGQANQPQHF
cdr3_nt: TGTGCCAGCAGCTTAGGGGGTGGGCAGGCCAATCAGCCCCAGCATTTT

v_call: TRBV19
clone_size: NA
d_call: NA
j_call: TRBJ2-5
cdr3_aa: CASTPRREYGTQETQYF
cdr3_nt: TGTGCCAGTACCCCGCGGCGGGAATACGGAACTCAAGAGACCCAGTACTTC

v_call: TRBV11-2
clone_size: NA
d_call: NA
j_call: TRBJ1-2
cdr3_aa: CASSLERGANYGYTF
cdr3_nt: TGTGCCAGCAGCTTAGAACGGGGGGCGAACTATGGCTACACCTTC

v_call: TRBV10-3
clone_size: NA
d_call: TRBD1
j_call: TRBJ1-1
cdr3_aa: CAISKGLGAGGLSAFF
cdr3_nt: TGTGCCATCAGTAAGGGCCTTGGGGCAGGGGGCTTGTCAGCTTTCTTT

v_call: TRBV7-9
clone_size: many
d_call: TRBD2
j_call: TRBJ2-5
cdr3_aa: CASSLVPLREMTQYF
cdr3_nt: TGTGCCAGCAGCTTAGTCCCCTTGCGGGAGATGACCCAGTACTTC

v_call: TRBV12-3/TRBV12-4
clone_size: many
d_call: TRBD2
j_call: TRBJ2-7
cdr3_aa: CASSLRREWPEQYF
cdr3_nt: TGTGCCAGCAGTTTAAGGCGGGAGTGGCCCGAGCAGTACTTC

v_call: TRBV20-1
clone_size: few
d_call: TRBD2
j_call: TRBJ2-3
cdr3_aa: CSARGTSFDTQYF
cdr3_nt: TGCAGTGCTAGAGGGACTAGCTTCGATACGCAGTATTTT

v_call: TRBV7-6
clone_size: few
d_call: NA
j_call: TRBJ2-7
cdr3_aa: CASSSYRALFYEQYF
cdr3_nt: TGTGCCAGCAGCTCCTACCGGGCCTTGTTCTACGAGCAGTACTTC

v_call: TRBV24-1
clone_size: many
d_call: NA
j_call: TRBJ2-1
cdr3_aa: CATSDFPPPVGQTYNEQFF
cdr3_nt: TGTGCCACCAGTGATTTTCCCCCCCCCGTGGGGCAGACCTACAATGAGCAGTTCTTC

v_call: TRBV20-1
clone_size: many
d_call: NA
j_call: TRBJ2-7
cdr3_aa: CSAGQGGYEQYF
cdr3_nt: TGCAGTGCGGGGCAAGGGGGGTACGAGCAGTACTTC

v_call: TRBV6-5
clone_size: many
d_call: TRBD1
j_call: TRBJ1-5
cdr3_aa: CASSSSSSGTGDQPQHF
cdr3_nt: TGTGCCAGCAGTTCCTCATCCTCGGGGACAGGGGATCAGCCCCAGCATTTT

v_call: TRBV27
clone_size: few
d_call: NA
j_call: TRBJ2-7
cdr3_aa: CASSLGRRGEQYF
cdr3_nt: TGTGCCAGCAGTTTAGGAAGGAGAGGCGAGCAGTACTTC

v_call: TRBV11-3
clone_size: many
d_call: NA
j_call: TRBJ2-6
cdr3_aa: CASSLDIGVPGANVLTF
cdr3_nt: TGTGCCAGCAGCTTAGATATAGGAGTCCCCGGGGCCAACGTCCTGACTTTC

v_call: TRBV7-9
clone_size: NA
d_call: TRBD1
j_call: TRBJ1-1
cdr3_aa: CASSPPDRWTEAFF
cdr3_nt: TGTGCCAGCAGCCCGCCGGACAGGTGGACTGAAGCTTTCTTT